This T cell receptor beta chain was observed in a study of vaccination effects on CD4 cells after COVID-19. Germline CDR1 reads MGHRA; CDR2 reads YSYEKL. The CDR3 loop spans 16 amino acids. Losses at the gene ends were 6 bases for V and 1 base for J; bases not matched to a gene: 4. Data came from immunoSEQ multiplex PCR; TCRdb stores just in-frame clones and leaves some out. The profile covers about 73,000 clones, with roughly 73% appearing a single time and about 2% taken by the ten largest. CD4+ T cell isolation took place after 10 days of culture. Each participant received a vaccine that was either BNT162b2 or mRNA-1273, given as two doses. Recipients of the vaccine had no prior SARS-CoV-2 infection and negative nucleocapsid antibodies. This clone was seen a handful of times. Its antigen is as yet unknown.

The material sequenced was CD4+ T cells from PBMCs cultured without peptide, taken after COVID-19 vaccination. The clonotype was recovered from a human donor who received a COVID-19 vaccine. The chain couples TRBV4-1 to TRBJ2-6; TRBD1 aligns across 9 bases. In DNA, the CDR3 is TGCGCCAGCAGGGGACAGGGCGCGTCTGGGGCCAACGTCCTGACTTTC. This gives the protein CASRGQGASGANVLTF.